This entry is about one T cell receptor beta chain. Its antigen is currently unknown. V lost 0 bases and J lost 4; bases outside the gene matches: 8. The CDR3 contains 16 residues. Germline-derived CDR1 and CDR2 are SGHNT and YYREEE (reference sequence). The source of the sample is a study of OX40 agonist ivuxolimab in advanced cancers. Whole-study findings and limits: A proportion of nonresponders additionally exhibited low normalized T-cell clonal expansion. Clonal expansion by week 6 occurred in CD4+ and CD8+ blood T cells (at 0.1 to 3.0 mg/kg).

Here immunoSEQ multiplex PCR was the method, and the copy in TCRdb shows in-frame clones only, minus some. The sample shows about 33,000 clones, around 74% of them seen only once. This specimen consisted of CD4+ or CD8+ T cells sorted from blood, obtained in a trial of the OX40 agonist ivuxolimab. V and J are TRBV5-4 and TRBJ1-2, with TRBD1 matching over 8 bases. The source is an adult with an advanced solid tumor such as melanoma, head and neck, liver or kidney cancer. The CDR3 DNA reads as TGTGCCAGCAGCTTGGCCGGCAGGGGGCCAGTCTATGGCTACACCTTC. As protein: CASSLAGRGPVYGYTF.